A single sample gave rise to the 16 T cell receptor beta chains below, sequenced in a study of blood T cell repertoires in COVID-19. Measured with immunoSEQ multiplex PCR; TCRdb has only the in-frame clones, and not every one. In the table there are 95,000 to 100,000 clones, approximately 90% of which are singletons. Sequenced material: peripheral blood. These receptors all come from a man aged 45 to 65 with acute or convalescent COVID-19.

In this sample, this clone turned up once. The rearrangement links TRBV2 to TRBJ2-1, with 7 bases fitting TRBD1. This CDR3 is 13 amino acids long. The trim removed 2 bases at V and 6 bases at J, leaving 1 base unmatched. Germline CDR1 is SNHLY and CDR2 is FYNNEI. CDR3 protein: CASSETGVNEQFF. The CDR3 nucleotides read TGTGCCAGCAGTGAAACAGGGGTCAATGAGCAGTTCTTC.

Written as DNA, the CDR3 is TGTGCCAGCAGTGAATGGACTAGCGGGGGTAGGAATGAGCAGTTCTTC. This sequence encodes CASSEWTSGGRNEQFF. The genes are TRBV2 and TRBJ2-1, with TRBD2 matching over 13 bases. J lost 7 bases, V lost 2 bases, and 5 bases had no gene match. The CDR3 totals 16 residues. CDR1 is SNHLY and CDR2 is FYNNEI in the germline V gene.

Here the CDR3 reads CASSIGRSGTEAFF. For the CDR3, the DNA is TGTGCCAGTAGTATAGGGAGGTCGGGCACTGAAGCTTTCTTT. V and J are TRBV19 and TRBJ1-1; no clear D gene. V was pared by 1 base and J by 4 bases, with 10 bases between. The CDR3 extends over 14 amino acids. Germline CDR1 reads LNHDA; CDR2 reads SQIVND (reference sequence). Together with reference TRBV19 and TRBJ1-1, the CDR3 gives the full variable domain: DGGITQSPKYLFRKEGQNVTLSCEQNLNHDAMYWYRQDPGQGLRLIYYSQIVNDFQKGDIAEGYSVSREKKESFPLTVTSAQKNPTAFYLCASSIGRSGTEAFFGQGTRLTVV.

V is TRBV20-1 and J is TRBJ2-5; D gene ambiguous. Germline values: CDR1 DFQATT, CDR2 SNEGSKA (reference sequence). Trimming cost V 3 bases and J 5 bases, with 7 bases left between them. CDR3 length: 11 amino acids. CDR3 sequence (DNA): TGCAGTGCTAGGGCTCTGGAGACCCAGTACTTC. Residues: CSARALETQYF.

The rearrangement links TRBV4-2 to TRBJ2-2; D is possibly TRBD1 (6 bases). The CDR3 runs 18 residues. Germline V CDR1 and CDR2: LGHNA, YNFKEQ. The V gene lost 1 base and the J gene lost 4 bases, with 19 bases spanning the gap. The CDR3 nucleotides are TGTGCCAGCAGCCAAGCGGTTGGGGGACATAGCCTCACCGGGGAGCTGTTTTTT. Translation gives CASSQAVGGHSLTGELFF.

This chain connects TRBV10-1 to TRBJ2-7; a weak D match, TRBD2 (6 bases). This CDR3 has 16 amino acids. Germline values: CDR1 WNHNN, CDR2 SYGVQD (reference sequence). Trimming left V 3 bases short and J 2 bases short, with 17 bases between. As DNA, the CDR3 is TGCGCCAGCAGTGACCTCCGACGGGGGTCGACCTACGAGCAGTACTTC. It specifies CASSDLRRGSTYEQYF.

V gene TRBV9 combines with J gene TRBJ1-2; 11 bases are a match to TRBD1. Unmatched junction bases numbered 7, after V lost 0 bases and J lost 6 bases. Germline CDR1 SGDLS, CDR2 YYNGEE. The CDR3 runs to 16 residues. The CDR3 DNA reads as TGTGCCAGCAGCGTAGTGGCCCCGGGACAGGGGGATGGCTACACCTTC. Amino acids: CASSVVAPGQGDGYTF.

The chain carries TRBV7-2 and TRBJ1-3; TRBD1 might be the D (6 bases). The CDR3 consists of 16 residues. Germline V gene lookup returns CDR1 SGHTA and CDR2 FQGNSA. V dropped 5 bases and J dropped 4 bases, with 18 bases sitting between them. CDR3 residues: CASSSRTAKKGNTIYF. The CDR3 nucleotides are TGTGCCAGCAGCAGCAGGACAGCTAAGAAAGGAAACACCATATATTTT.

The chain uses TRBV2 and TRBJ2-1; D is uncertain. The V end was cut by 4 bases, the J end by 2 bases, with 9 bases between. CDR3 length: 14 residues. Germline CDR1 reads SNHLY; CDR2 reads FYNNEI. CDR3 nucleotide sequence: TGTGCCAGCAGTGTTGTTCCTCCCTACAATGAGCAGTTCTTC. Amino acid sequence: CASSVVPPYNEQFF.

The chain uses TRBV7-9 and TRBJ1-5; tentative D call: TRBD1 (5 bases). Germline CDR1 reads SEHNR; CDR2 reads FQNEAQ (reference sequence). The CDR3 contains 14 residues. The germline V and J ends were trimmed by 5 bases and 4 bases, with 12 bases remaining between them. CDR3 amino acids: CASSVLAGNQPQHF. The CDR3 region has the DNA TGTGCCAGCAGCGTTCTCGCAGGGAATCAGCCCCAGCATTTT.

CDR3: CASRRGTEYTYSPLHF. For the CDR3, the DNA is TGTGCCAGCAGACGGGGGACCGAGTATACGTATTCACCCCTCCACTTT. The V gene is TRBV27, the J gene TRBJ1-6; D is perhaps TRBD1 (5 bases). The CDR3 totals 16 residues. Germline assignment: CDR1 MNHEY and CDR2 SMNVEV (reference sequence). The ends were cut back, 6 bases at V and 8 bases at J, with 20 bases in the middle.

The chain links TRBV27 to TRBJ2-3; 9 bases agree with TRBD1. This CDR3 comprises 14 residues. Per germline, CDR1 MNHEY and CDR2 SMNVEV (reference sequence). J gave up 1 base and V 8 bases, and 4 bases lay outside the gene matches. CDR3 sequence reads: CASGWTGGTDTQYF. The CDR3 DNA is TGTGCCAGCGGATGGACAGGGGGCACAGATACGCAGTATTTT.

The chain has TRBV7-2 and TRBJ1-5, with D possibly matching TRBD1 (6 bases). This CDR3 spans 15 amino acids. Germline V gene lookup returns CDR1 SGHTA and CDR2 FQGNSA. The V gene lost 1 base and the J gene lost 9 bases, with 16 bases spanning the gap. The CDR3 DNA is TGTGCCAGCAGCTTAGGTTTTAGGGGGGAGGGGCCCCAGCATTTT. This sequence encodes CASSLGFRGEGPQHF.

The chain combines TRBV18 with TRBJ1-1; no firm D call. With 0 bases removed from V and 0 bases from J, the gap between germline ends came to 5 bases. The germline gives CDR1 KGHSH, CDR2 LQKENI. The CDR3 is 14 residues long. The CDR3 sequence: CASSPPNMNTEAFF. CDR3 nucleotide sequence: TGTGCCAGCTCACCACCAAATATGAACACTGAAGCTTTCTTT.

The chain is built from TRBV27 and TRBJ2-5; D remains unclear. Germline V CDR1 and CDR2: MNHEY, SMNVEV (reference sequence). The CDR3 has 15 residues. V was cut by 2 bases and J by 0 bases, with 10 bases left in between. CDR3 DNA: TGTGCCAGCAGTTTAAAATACTCCAACCAAGAGACCCAGTACTTC. This encodes CASSLKYSNQETQYF.

The chain carries TRBV6-1 and TRBJ2-5; tentative D call: TRBD1 (6 bases). The CDR3 loop spans 16 amino acids. V was cut by 3 bases and J by 1 base, with 15 bases left in between. Germline V gives CDR1 MNHNS, CDR2 SASEGT. As DNA, the CDR3 is TGTGCCAGCAGTGATAGAATACGAGGGGGCCAAGAGACCCAGTACTTC. Residues: CASSDRIRGGQETQYF.